This is a list of T cell receptor beta chains from one sample in a study of Graves' ophthalmopathy and Graves' hyperthyroidism. TCRdb used MiXCR to reprocess the multiplex PCR reads, holding one entry per CDR3 protein. The data contain about 39,000 distinct CDR3 sequences, about half of them singletons. The specimen was peripheral blood. These receptors were taken from an adult woman with stable Graves' hyperthyroidism. CDR3s include the opening cysteine and the closing phenylalanine or tryptophan. Fields, in order: D gene, clone size, J gene, V gene, CDR3 protein, CDR3 DNA. A D gene is named only where the DNA matches it firmly. Not all rows give a size; the values are once, few, many and, for expanded clones, a class.

d_call: NA
clone_size: few
j_call: TRBJ1-2
v_call: TRBV5-1
cdr3_aa: CASSLGRTNYGYIF
cdr3_nt: TGCGCCAGCAGCTTGGGCAGAACTAACTATGGCTACATCTTC

d_call: TRBD1
clone_size: many
j_call: TRBJ1-1
v_call: TRBV7-6
cdr3_aa: CASSLVGRGWTEAFF
cdr3_nt: TGTGCCAGCAGCTTAGTCGGCAGGGGGTGGACTGAAGCTTTCTTT

d_call: TRBD1
clone_size: medium-sized
j_call: TRBJ1-2
v_call: TRBV24-1
cdr3_aa: CATSRGIYGYTF
cdr3_nt: TGTGCCACCAGCAGGGGGATCTATGGCTACACCTTC

d_call: TRBD2
clone_size: few
j_call: TRBJ2-3
v_call: TRBV5-1
cdr3_aa: CASSPLPGLAGATDTQYF
cdr3_nt: TGCGCCAGCAGCCCCCTCCCGGGACTAGCGGGAGCCACAGATACGCAGTATTTT

d_call: TRBD1
clone_size: NA
j_call: TRBJ1-5
v_call: TRBV4-1
cdr3_aa: CASTGTGNQPQHF
cdr3_nt: TGCGCCAGCACCGGGACAGGGAATCAGCCCCAGCATTTT

d_call: TRBD1
clone_size: NA
j_call: TRBJ2-7
v_call: TRBV5-1
cdr3_aa: CASGRDRGSSNEQYF
cdr3_nt: TGCGCCAGCGGCCGGGACAGGGGGTCCTCCAACGAGCAGTACTTC

d_call: NA
clone_size: many
j_call: TRBJ1-1
v_call: TRBV20-1
cdr3_aa: CSAMTGGNTEAFF
cdr3_nt: TGCAGTGCGATGACTGGGGGGAACACTGAAGCTTTCTTT

d_call: TRBD1
clone_size: NA
j_call: TRBJ2-2
v_call: TRBV7-3
cdr3_aa: CASSSDRGDGELFF
cdr3_nt: TGTGCCAGCAGTTCCGACAGGGGGGACGGGGAGCTGTTTTTT

d_call: NA
clone_size: NA
j_call: TRBJ1-1
v_call: TRBV29-1
cdr3_aa: CSVVGRNTEAFF
cdr3_nt: TGCAGCGTTGTGGGGAGGAACACTGAAGCTTTCTTT

d_call: TRBD1
clone_size: many
j_call: TRBJ1-4
v_call: TRBV7-8
cdr3_aa: CASSLASDRGHEKLFF
cdr3_nt: TGTGCCAGCAGCTTAGCGTCGGACAGGGGGCACGAAAAACTGTTTTTT

d_call: NA
clone_size: few
j_call: TRBJ1-6
v_call: TRBV10-3
cdr3_aa: CAISESKGSNSPLHF
cdr3_nt: TGTGCCATCAGTGAGTCGAAAGGGTCCAATTCACCCCTCCACTTT

d_call: TRBD2
clone_size: once
j_call: TRBJ2-2
v_call: TRBV29-1
cdr3_aa: CSTRTSGSRELFF
cdr3_nt: TGCAGCACACGGACTAGCGGGAGCCGGGAGCTGTTTTTT

d_call: NA
clone_size: many
j_call: TRBJ1-2
v_call: TRBV4-1
cdr3_aa: CASSQNVNYGYTF
cdr3_nt: TGCGCCAGCAGCCAGAATGTAAACTATGGCTACACCTTC

d_call: TRBD2
clone_size: NA
j_call: TRBJ2-7
v_call: TRBV7-2
cdr3_aa: CASSLAEPGLAGKNIYEQYF
cdr3_nt: TGTGCCAGCAGCTTAGCCGAACCGGGACTAGCGGGCAAAAACATCTACGAGCAGTACTTC

d_call: TRBD2
clone_size: few
j_call: TRBJ2-2
v_call: TRBV25-1
cdr3_aa: CASRSTREGDITGELFF
cdr3_nt: TGTGCCAGCAGGAGCACCCGGGAGGGGGACATTACCGGGGAGCTGTTTTTT

d_call: TRBD1
clone_size: NA
j_call: TRBJ1-2
v_call: TRBV25-1
cdr3_aa: CASSDPDRVGYTF
cdr3_nt: TGTGCCAGCAGTGATCCCGACAGGGTCGGCTACACCTTC

d_call: TRBD1
clone_size: many
j_call: TRBJ2-7
v_call: TRBV28
cdr3_aa: CASIYGRGLSYEQYF
cdr3_nt: TGTGCCAGCATCTATGGCAGGGGGCTTTCCTACGAGCAGTACTTC

d_call: NA
clone_size: many
j_call: TRBJ1-2
v_call: TRBV5-1
cdr3_aa: CASSLSKGNGYTF
cdr3_nt: TGCGCCAGCAGCTTGAGTAAGGGGAACGGCTACACCTTC

d_call: NA
clone_size: NA
j_call: TRBJ2-6
v_call: TRBV20-1
cdr3_aa: CSAEGGANVLTF
cdr3_nt: TGCAGTGCCGAGGGAGGGGCCAACGTCCTGACTTTC

d_call: TRBD2
clone_size: NA
j_call: TRBJ2-7
v_call: TRBV20-1
cdr3_aa: CSASKRGGRPYEQYF
cdr3_nt: TGCAGTGCTAGTAAGAGGGGCGGGAGGCCTTACGAGCAGTACTTC

d_call: NA
clone_size: many
j_call: TRBJ1-2
v_call: TRBV5-8
cdr3_aa: CASSEDGNYGYTF
cdr3_nt: TGTGCCAGCAGCGAGGACGGGAACTATGGCTACACCTTC

d_call: NA
clone_size: many
j_call: TRBJ2-7
v_call: TRBV7-2
cdr3_aa: CASSLWPDPYEQYF
cdr3_nt: TGTGCCAGCAGCTTATGGCCAGATCCCTACGAGCAGTACTTC

d_call: TRBD2
clone_size: NA
j_call: TRBJ2-5
v_call: TRBV7-2
cdr3_aa: CASSFTSGSQETQYF
cdr3_nt: TGTGCCAGCAGCTTCACTAGCGGATCACAAGAGACCCAGTACTTC

d_call: TRBD1
clone_size: NA
j_call: TRBJ1-2
v_call: TRBV7-2
cdr3_aa: CASSGGTGSGYTF
cdr3_nt: TGTGCCAGCAGCGGAGGGACAGGGTCTGGCTACACCTTC

d_call: NA
clone_size: medium-sized
j_call: TRBJ1-5
v_call: TRBV12-3/TRBV12-4
cdr3_aa: CASSFGRDQPQHF
cdr3_nt: TGTGCCAGCAGTTTTGGACGGGATCAGCCCCAGCATTTT

d_call: NA
clone_size: NA
j_call: TRBJ1-1
v_call: TRBV20-1
cdr3_aa: CSAIGGRMNTEAFF
cdr3_nt: TGCAGTGCTATCGGGGGGCGGATGAACACTGAAGCTTTCTTT

d_call: TRBD2
clone_size: NA
j_call: TRBJ2-7
v_call: TRBV10-3
cdr3_aa: CAISSRTSYEQYF
cdr3_nt: TGTGCCATCAGTTCTCGGACTAGCTACGAGCAGTACTTC

d_call: TRBD1
clone_size: NA
j_call: TRBJ1-2
v_call: TRBV10-2
cdr3_aa: CASRPPTGLGDGYTF
cdr3_nt: TGCGCCAGCAGACCCCCGACAGGGCTCGGAGATGGCTACACCTTC

d_call: NA
clone_size: NA
j_call: TRBJ1-1
v_call: TRBV25-1
cdr3_aa: CASSEIAGAIEEAFF
cdr3_nt: TGTGCCAGCAGTGAAATTGCAGGGGCAATCGAGGAAGCTTTCTTT

d_call: NA
clone_size: few
j_call: TRBJ1-6
v_call: TRBV11-2
cdr3_aa: CASSLQGINSPLHF
cdr3_nt: TGTGCCAGCAGCTTACAGGGGATTAATTCACCCCTCCACTTT

d_call: NA
clone_size: many
j_call: TRBJ2-2
v_call: TRBV5-8
cdr3_aa: CASSLEQGIGELFF
cdr3_nt: TGTGCCAGCAGCTTGGAACAGGGTATCGGGGAGCTGTTTTTT

d_call: NA
clone_size: NA
j_call: TRBJ1-1
v_call: TRBV20-1
cdr3_aa: CSARDKGPGTEASF
cdr3_nt: TGCAGTGCTAGAGATAAGGGGCCAGGCACTGAGGCTTCCTTT

d_call: NA
clone_size: NA
j_call: TRBJ2-5
v_call: TRBV5-1
cdr3_aa: CASSLKGWETQYF
cdr3_nt: TGCGCCAGCAGCTTGAAGGGGTGGGAGACCCAGTACTTC

d_call: TRBD1
clone_size: many
j_call: TRBJ2-5
v_call: TRBV6-2/TRBV6-3
cdr3_aa: CASSLRDRGDQETQYF
cdr3_nt: TGTGCCAGCAGTCTCCGGGACAGGGGAGACCAAGAGACCCAGTACTTC

d_call: NA
clone_size: NA
j_call: TRBJ2-1
v_call: TRBV7-3
cdr3_aa: CASSRQNYNEQFF
cdr3_nt: TGTGCCAGCAGCCGACAGAATTACAATGAGCAGTTCTTC

d_call: NA
clone_size: many
j_call: TRBJ2-3
v_call: TRBV19
cdr3_aa: CASSIYSQSSTDTQYF
cdr3_nt: TGTGCCAGTAGTATATACAGCCAATCTAGCACAGATACGCAGTATTTT

d_call: NA
clone_size: NA
j_call: TRBJ2-5
v_call: TRBV20-1
cdr3_aa: CSVQGETQYF
cdr3_nt: TGCAGTGTCCAGGGAGAGACCCAGTACTTC

d_call: TRBD1
clone_size: many
j_call: TRBJ1-1
v_call: TRBV6-5
cdr3_aa: CASTTTGGLRMAEAFF
cdr3_nt: TGTGCCAGCACGACGACAGGGGGCTTAAGAATGGCTGAAGCTTTCTTT

d_call: NA
clone_size: NA
j_call: TRBJ2-2
v_call: TRBV19
cdr3_aa: CASSRQGGTGELFF
cdr3_nt: TGTGCCAGTAGTAGGCAGGGCGGGACCGGGGAGCTGTTTTTT

d_call: TRBD1
clone_size: NA
j_call: TRBJ2-5
v_call: TRBV7-8
cdr3_aa: CASSPTTDRSRQPQYF
cdr3_nt: TGTGCCAGCAGCCCAACGACGGACAGGTCCAGACAGCCCCAGTACTTC

d_call: NA
clone_size: medium-sized
j_call: TRBJ1-5
v_call: TRBV6-6
cdr3_aa: CASSYGGPAEETQHF
cdr3_nt: TGTGCCAGCAGTTACGGGGGGCCAGCAGAGGAGACCCAGCATTTT

d_call: TRBD1
clone_size: NA
j_call: TRBJ1-1
v_call: TRBV7-7
cdr3_aa: CASSGRTGLDTEAFF
cdr3_nt: TGTGCCAGCAGCGGGCGGACAGGGTTGGACACTGAAGCTTTCTTT

d_call: NA
clone_size: many
j_call: TRBJ1-2
v_call: TRBV9
cdr3_aa: CASSPSWAYNYGYTF
cdr3_nt: TGTGCCAGCAGCCCATCGTGGGCCTATAACTATGGCTACACCTTC

d_call: TRBD1
clone_size: medium-sized
j_call: TRBJ1-2
v_call: TRBV11-2
cdr3_aa: CASSIRQGSYGYTF
cdr3_nt: TGTGCCAGCAGCATACGACAGGGGAGCTATGGCTACACCTTC

d_call: NA
clone_size: NA
j_call: TRBJ1-1
v_call: TRBV7-2
cdr3_aa: CASTPSFGTEAFF
cdr3_nt: TGTGCCAGCACCCCGTCGTTTGGGACTGAAGCTTTCTTT

d_call: TRBD1
clone_size: many
j_call: TRBJ2-7
v_call: TRBV12-3/TRBV12-4
cdr3_aa: CASSFGQARTYEQYF
cdr3_nt: TGTGCCAGCAGTTTCGGACAGGCAAGAACCTACGAGCAGTACTTC